This paragraph reports one T cell receptor (beta chain). Its target is unknown. The record originates from a study of shared clonotypes between healthy human individuals. Study results and caveats: Roughly 5% of naive CD4 clonotypes were shared across a few donors.

Using 200 ng DNA, tens of thousands of T cell genomes, the sorted-subset replicate PCRs were run. Data came from immunoSEQ multiplex PCR; TCRdb stores just in-frame clones and leaves some out. Here the sample spans around 2.5 million clones, 93% being singletons. This clonotype originated in a man between 18 and 29 years old in good health. Some clones in this sample may be carry-over from other donors' samples. Material for sequencing was naive CD4+ T cells from PBMCs. The subset is: CD45RA+ positively selected.

CDR3 protein: CASSQEGITDTQYF. CDR3 coding DNA: TGTGCCAGCAGCCAAGAAGGAATCACAGATACGCAGTATTTT. This chain uses TRBV4-2 with TRBJ2-3; D is uncertain. V was cut by 0 bases and J by 2 bases, with 6 bases left in between. This CDR3 spans 14 amino acids. CDR1 and CDR2 (germline): LGHNA, YNFKEQ.